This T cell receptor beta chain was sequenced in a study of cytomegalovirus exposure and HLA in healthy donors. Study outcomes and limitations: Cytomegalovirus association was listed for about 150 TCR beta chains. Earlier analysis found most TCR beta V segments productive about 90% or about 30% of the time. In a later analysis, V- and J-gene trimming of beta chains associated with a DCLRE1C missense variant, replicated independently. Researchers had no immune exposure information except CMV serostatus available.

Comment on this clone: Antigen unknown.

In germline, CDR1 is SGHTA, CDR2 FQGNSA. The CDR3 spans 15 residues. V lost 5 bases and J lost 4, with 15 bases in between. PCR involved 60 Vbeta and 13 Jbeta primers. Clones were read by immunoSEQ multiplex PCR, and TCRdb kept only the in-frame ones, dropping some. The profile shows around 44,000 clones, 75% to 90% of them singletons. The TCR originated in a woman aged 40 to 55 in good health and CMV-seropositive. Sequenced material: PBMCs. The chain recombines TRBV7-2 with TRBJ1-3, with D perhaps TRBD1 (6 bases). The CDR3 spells CASSPLGGVGNTIYF. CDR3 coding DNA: TGTGCCAGCAGCCCACTAGGGGGGGTCGGAAACACCATATATTTT.